The T cell receptor beta chain described here comes from a study of human T cells and chemical hapten exposure. TCRdb used MiXCR to reprocess the RACE reads, holding one entry per CDR3 protein. Of around 300,000 distinct CDR3 sequences listed, under 8% were seen once; the top ten hold approximately 8%. Germline V gene lookup returns CDR1 MNHEY and CDR2 SMNVEV (reference sequence). Deletions cut 7 bases from V and 3 bases from J, with 16 bases between. The length of the CDR3 is 14 residues. Time point reported: patch test 1, 2 weeks after DPC sensitization. Treatment of the sample: therapeutic diphenylcyclopropenone sensitization with weekly scalp DPC.

The receptor was isolated from a woman in her late teens or twenties with alopecia areata. Some clones in this sample may be carry-over from other donors' samples. This chain links TRBV27 with TRBJ2-7; a possible D gene is TRBD2 (6 bases). The source material was whole blood, sampled in connection with sensitization to the hapten diphenylcyclopropenone (DPC). As DNA, the CDR3 is TGTGCCAGCACCCGAAGCGGGTCCTTCTACGAGCAGTACTTC. Amino acids: CASTRSGSFYEQYF.